This is a list of T cell receptor beta chains from one sample in a study of CD8 T cells in ankylosing spondylitis. TCRdb used MiXCR to reprocess the 5' RACE reads, holding one entry per CDR3 protein. This sample has 150,000 to 200,000 distinct CDR3 sequences, with 11% found just once. Sequences were obtained from blood, either unsorted or a sorted T cell fraction (not recorded which). All receptors derive from a male donor with ankylosing spondylitis or in good health (not recorded which). Both conserved end residues are part of each CDR3.

J gene: TRBJ2-3; V gene: TRBV11-2; CDR3 length: 15; CDR3 protein: CASSSRGPGTDTQYF
J gene: TRBJ2-2; V gene: TRBV7-2; CDR3 length: 13; CDR3 protein: CASSPRPDGELFF
J gene: TRBJ2-5; V gene: TRBV12-3/TRBV12-4; CDR3 length: 14; CDR3 protein: CASSVGGVGETQYF
J gene: TRBJ2-3; V gene: TRBV5-1; CDR3 length: 21; CDR3 protein: CASSFYPIPGRVSLSTDTQYF
J gene: TRBJ2-2; V gene: TRBV5-1; CDR3 length: 15; CDR3 protein: CASNVPSGNTGELFF
J gene: TRBJ2-3; V gene: TRBV12-3/TRBV12-4; CDR3 length: 16; CDR3 protein: CASSFGGQDYTDTQYF
J gene: TRBJ2-3; V gene: TRBV4-3; CDR3 length: 18; CDR3 protein: CASSQDHRGRPNLYTQYF
J gene: TRBJ2-5; V gene: TRBV6-5; CDR3 length: 15; CDR3 protein: CASSYPAGTQETQYF
J gene: TRBJ2-3; V gene: TRBV19; CDR3 length: 17; CDR3 protein: CASSIEKSDPSTDTQYF
J gene: TRBJ1-1; V gene: TRBV5-1; CDR3 length: 13; CDR3 protein: CASSPTLNTEAFF
J gene: TRBJ2-5; V gene: TRBV23-1; CDR3 length: 14; CDR3 protein: CASSPPDREETQYF
J gene: TRBJ2-7; V gene: TRBV7-9; CDR3 length: 13; CDR3 protein: CASSFPDRGEQYF
J gene: TRBJ2-3; V gene: TRBV20-1; CDR3 length: 15; CDR3 protein: CSASSTGGLTDTQYF
J gene: TRBJ1-2; V gene: TRBV15; CDR3 length: 11; CDR3 protein: CATWDGYGYTF
J gene: TRBJ1-2; V gene: TRBV5-4; CDR3 length: 13; CDR3 protein: CASSPRDFDGYTF
J gene: TRBJ2-5; V gene: TRBV24-1; CDR3 length: 14; CDR3 protein: CATSDAGREETQYF
J gene: TRBJ2-1; V gene: TRBV20-1; CDR3 length: 10; CDR3 protein: CSAEYNEQFF
J gene: TRBJ2-3; V gene: TRBV15; CDR3 length: 20; CDR3 protein: CATSRDKGPGGPLGTDTQYF
J gene: TRBJ2-4; V gene: TRBV6-2/TRBV6-3; CDR3 length: 14; CDR3 protein: CASRTTLAKNIQYF
J gene: TRBJ2-2; V gene: TRBV11-1; CDR3 length: 14; CDR3 protein: CASSLSQGSGELFF
J gene: TRBJ2-3; V gene: TRBV21-1; CDR3 length: 17; CDR3 protein: CASSKITSGSYADTQYF